This entry describes one T cell receptor (beta chain). Which antigen it targets is not known. No per-base quality is available; no much larger clone lies one base away. The treatment or condition label, as the study defines it: allogeneic hematopoietic cell transplantation with graft depleted of TCRalphabeta T cells and CD19 B cells. Transplant recipients were children who received TCRalphabeta/CD19-depleted allogeneic hematopoietic cell grafts. The library was obtained by PCR. The data were produced on an Illumina HiSeq 2500. TCR libraries were prepared with molecular barcoding, using unique molecular identifiers to normalize TCRbeta repertoire quantification. TCRdb ran its own pipeline on the public reads, namely fastp trimming at Q25 and MiXCR clone calling, and kept in-frame beta chains. Entries that share a CDR3 protein sequence are merged under the most common genes and DNA. Within this sample are 440,000 or so distinct CDR3 sequences, with approximately 42% of them counted one time only. The top ten clones comprise approximately 25% of the sample.

The data were taken from a study of T-cell reconstitution after alpha-beta-depleted transplantation in children (dated by TCRdb to 2016 to 2017). For the wider study: Using TCR repertoire profiling, the study followed T-cell immune reconstitution in a quantitative way in children after TCRalphabeta/CD19-depleted allogeneic hematopoietic cell transplantation.

The paper as a whole reports these results and caveats: The apparently early recovery of alphabetaT-cell counts about two months after transplant reportedly depended on only several hundred rapidly expanded clones that came from non-depleted graft cells. The frequencies of hyperexpanded clones fell over the following months, and after one year, T-cell counts and TCRbeta diversity were mostly attributed to newly produced T cells. In some patients, the high TCRbeta diversity seen at day 60 was put down to recipient T cells and intrathymic progenitors that had survived conditioning.

The starting material was PBMCs, obtained before TCRalphabeta/CD19-depleted stem cell transplant. This TCR came from a girl aged 2 to 9 with aplastic anemia, due to receive a stem cell transplant.

This receptor carries the CDR3 CASSVEGNNEQFF. The DNA is as follows: TGTGCCAGCAGCGTAGAGGGGAACAATGAGCAGTTCTTC. This sequence uses TRBV9 and TRBJ2-1; TRBD1 is possibly the D segment (5 matching bases). The CDR3 numbers 13 residues from cysteine through phenylalanine. Kept here is only the CDR3 DNA, which spans 39 bases and is read in frame from base 1. Per the germline V gene, SGDLS is the CDR1 and YYNGEE is the CDR2. The V and J ends are trimmed by 0 bases and 5 bases, leaving 6 bases between them.